This T cell receptor beta chain was obtained from a study of shared clonotypes between healthy human individuals. A remark on this clone: Its specificity is unknown.

CDR1 MNHNY and CDR2 SVGAGI come from the germline V gene (reference sequence). Trimming stripped 6 bases from V and 12 bases from J, with 15 bases between. CDR3 length: 12 amino acids. Here immunoSEQ multiplex PCR was the method, and the copy in TCRdb shows in-frame clones only, minus some. The profile covers more than 1,200,000 clones, with around 98.5% appearing a single time and about 0.34% taken by the ten largest. Study findings and constraints: In having few donors, the study represented limited genetic and exposure-history diversity.

This TCR came from a man aged 25 to 40 in good health. The chain carries TRBV6-6 and TRBJ2-1; D uncertain. Input material: naive CD4+ T cells sorted from blood. Indicated subset: CD45RA+ positively selected. The DNA for the CDR3 is TGTGCCAGCAGCGACTTTTCCGGGCCGCAGTTCTTC. Amino acids: CASSDFSGPQFF.